The 26 T cell receptor beta chains given below trace back to one sample, sequenced in a study of CD8+CD57+ T cells in acquired aplastic anemia. TCR beta VDJ and CDR3 were profiled, and genomic DNA was the template. Each CDR3 protein gets one entry after TCRdb re-called the reads with MiXCR. The table lists more than 250,000 distinct CDR3 sequences, 55% to 60% of them singletons. The sample was sorted CD4+, CD8+, or CD8+CD57+ T cells (not recorded which) from PBMCs. The source is a human donor with severe aplastic anemia or a healthy control (not recorded which).

To note about this clonotype: With a much larger clone just one base away, this may be a read error. This chain connects TRBV14 to TRBJ1-1; D uncertain. V lost 4 bases to trimming and J lost 0 bases, with 9 bases between them. This CDR3 is 14 amino acids long. Looked up from germline, CDR1 is SGHDN and CDR2 is FVKESK. The CDR3 DNA reads TGTGCCAGCAGCCGGCCGGGTTTGAACACTGAAGCTTTCTTT. Protein product: CASSRPGLNTEAFF.

The chain is built from TRBV12-3 or TRBV12-4 and TRBJ1-2, with D unclear. The CDR3 is 13 residues long. The V end lost 6 bases, the J end lost 5 bases, and 13 bases lay between the germline ends. In DNA form, the CDR3 reads TGTGCCAGCAGCCTAAGCCCCCCTTATGGCTACACCTTC. Amino acid sequence: CASSLSPPYGYTF.

This clonotype was recorded at least ten times. The chain recombines TRBV6-5 with TRBJ2-5; D gene unclear. This CDR3 has 13 amino acids. CDR1 MNHEY and CDR2 SVGAGI come from the germline V gene. Deletions cut 2 bases from V and 5 bases from J, with 9 bases between. The CDR3 is CASSYPGMETQYF. DNA of the CDR3: TGTGCCAGCAGTTACCCCGGTATGGAGACCCAGTACTTC.

A remark on this clonotype: An end of the junction differs from the germline gene, which may be a read error. This rearrangement joins TRBV2 to TRBJ2-6; 8 bases agree with TRBD1. This CDR3 comprises 14 residues. Germline V gene data show CDR1 as SNHLY and CDR2 as FYNNEI. DNA of the CDR3: TGTGCCAGCAGTGCTCCAGGGGGCTCCAACACTGAAGCTTTC. It encodes CASSAPGGSNTEAF.

The chain carries TRBV7-2 and TRBJ1-1; D not certain. Trimming shortened V by 0 bases and J by 7 bases, and 18 bases separated the two germline ends. Germline V lookup: CDR1 SGHTA, CDR2 FQGNSA. The CDR3 spans 16 residues. CDR3 nucleotides: TGTGCCAGCAGCTTAGCACTAGCGGGGTCCTACAATGAAGCTTTCTTT. The encoded protein is CASSLALAGSYNEAFF.

This rearrangement joins TRBV24-1 to TRBJ2-1; the D is unclear. V was trimmed by 6 bases and J by 4 bases, leaving 6 bases between them. Germline values: CDR1 KGHDR, CDR2 SFDVKD. This CDR3 is built from 12 residues. CDR3 coding DNA: TGTGCCACCAGTACCTTATACAATGAGCAGTTCTTC. This translates into CATSTLYNEQFF.

The sample holds many counts of this clonotype. V and J are TRBV15 and TRBJ2-7; possibly TRBD1 for D (6 bases). The germline V gene has CDR1 LNHNV and CDR2 YYDKDF (reference sequence). Deletions cut 1 base from V and 6 bases from J, with 10 bases between. This CDR3 has 13 amino acids. The CDR3 sequence is CATSRGTVREQYF. The CDR3 DNA follows: TGTGCCACCAGCAGAGGGACAGTACGCGAGCAGTACTTC.

The DNA of the CDR3 is TGTGCCAGCAGCTTAAACGGAGGCACAGATACGCAGTATTTT. This encodes CASSLNGGTDTQYF. This chain uses TRBV7-8 with TRBJ2-3; D unclear. The V gene's germline CDR1 is SGHVS and CDR2 FQNEAQ. V gave up 2 bases and J gave up 1 base, with 7 bases separating them. This CDR3 has 14 residues.

This clonotype has just a few counts. J is TRBJ1-4 and V is TRBV25-1, with TRBD1 matching over 8 bases. The CDR3 spans 14 residues. Trimming cost V 6 bases and J 7 bases; bases outside gene matches: 7. Germline V CDR1 and CDR2: MGHDK, SYGVNS. The CDR3 spells CASSSGTGTEKLFF. For the CDR3, the DNA is TGTGCCAGCAGCTCCGGGACAGGAACTGAAAAACTGTTTTTT. Full variable domain (outside the CDR3, taken from reference TRBV25-1 and TRBJ1-4): EADIYQTPRYLVIGTGKKITLECSQTMGHDKMYWYQQDPGMELHLIHYSYGVNSTEKGDLSSESTVSRIRTEHFPLTLESARPSHTSQYLCASSSGTGTEKLFFGSGTQLSVL.

This chain links TRBV7-6 with TRBJ2-7, with D perhaps assigned TRBD1 or TRBD2 (5 bases each). The CDR3 runs to 16 residues. Germline CDR1 is SGHVS and CDR2 is FNYEAQ. The V end was cut by 1 base, the J end by 2 bases, with 15 bases between. CDR3 protein: CASSLVVGDGPYEQYF. The CDR3 DNA is TGTGCCAGCAGCTTAGTAGTGGGGGACGGACCCTACGAGCAGTACTTC.

The chain is built from TRBV11-2 and TRBJ2-7, with 7 nucleotides matching TRBD2. With V trimmed by 4 bases and J by 3 bases, 6 bases remained unmatched. This CDR3 region has 14 residues. Germline V gene sequence: CDR1 SGHAT, CDR2 FQNNGV. The CDR3 sequence is CASSYSGGIYEQYF. CDR3 DNA sequence: TGTGCCAGCAGCTACTCGGGGGGAATCTACGAGCAGTACTTC.

The chain couples TRBV5-4 to TRBJ2-7; 12 bases line up with TRBD2. The CDR3 contains 15 residues. Germline assignment: CDR1 SGHNT and CDR2 YYREEE (reference sequence). J lost 7 bases, V lost 3 bases, and 8 bases had no gene match. CDR3 loop: CASSSPGLAGREQYF. CDR3 sequence (DNA): TGTGCCAGCAGCTCGCCGGGACTAGCGGGTCGAGAGCAGTACTTC.

As DNA, the CDR3 is TGTGCCAGCAGCGTAGCTCTCTCTGGGGCCAACGTCCTGACTTTC. This encodes CASSVALSGANVLTF. The chain couples TRBV9 to TRBJ2-6; D gene unclear. CDR3 length: 15 residues. V lost 0 bases, J lost 0 bases, and 4 bases lay in between. Germline V gene data show CDR1 as SGDLS and CDR2 as YYNGEE.

There are many counts of this clonotype. The chain is built from TRBV29-1 and TRBJ2-3; no clear D gene. CDR3 size: 14 residues. The V end lost 4 bases, the J end lost 1 base, and 12 bases lay between the germline ends. CDR1 and CDR2 (germline): SQVTM, ANQGSEA. Here the CDR3 DNA reads TGCAGCGTTGTAGGCCAGTTACGCACAGATACGCAGTATTTT. It yields the protein CSVVGQLRTDTQYF.

The rearrangement joins TRBV19 to TRBJ2-3; the D gene is possibly TRBD1 (6 bases). V was pared by 4 bases and J by 0 bases, with 11 bases between. There are 15 residues in the CDR3. Per the germline V gene, CDR1 is LNHDA and CDR2 is SQIVND (reference sequence). The CDR3 loop reads CASSTQGFSTDTQYF. The CDR3 DNA reads as TGTGCCAGTAGTACCCAGGGGTTTAGCACAGATACGCAGTATTTT.

This clonotype has more than one count but fewer than ten. Written as DNA, the CDR3 is TGCGCCAGCGCAAGCTCGGGACAACTAAACTCACCCCTCCACTTT. It specifies CASASSGQLNSPLHF. The V gene is TRBV4-3, the J gene TRBJ1-6, with D perhaps matching TRBD1 (6 bases). V lost 8 bases and J 10 bases, leaving 21 bases between the germline ends. The germline CDR1 and CDR2 sequences are LGHNA and YSLEER. This CDR3 region has 15 residues.

The chain has TRBV11-1 and TRBJ1-2; 7 nucleotides line up with TRBD1. J lost 6 bases, V lost 6 bases, and 13 bases had no gene match. Germline CDR1 is SGHAT and CDR2 is FQDESV (reference sequence). This CDR3 is built from 15 residues. In DNA form, the CDR3 reads TGTGCCAGCAGTCGAGCCCCAGGGGGGTTTGATGGCTACACCTTC. This translates into CASSRAPGGFDGYTF.

This clonotype was recorded at least ten times. The chain couples TRBV5-1 to TRBJ2-7; 10 bases line up with TRBD1. This CDR3 comprises 15 residues. Germline V gene lookup returns CDR1 SGHRS and CDR2 YFSETQ. V shed 4 bases, J shed 6 bases, and the junction held 10 bases outside the gene matches. The CDR3 DNA follows: TGCGCCAGCAGCAGAGGACCGGGACAGGGGCGCGAGCAGTACTTC. It codes for CASSRGPGQGREQYF.

The chain uses TRBV10-3 and TRBJ2-3, with 9 bases matching TRBD1. CDR3 length equals 15 residues. Germline V gives CDR1 ENHRY, CDR2 SYGVKD. V was pared by 5 bases and J by 1 base, with 4 bases of the junction left unmatched. In DNA, the CDR3 is TGTGCCATCAGTAGCAGACAGGGGGGCACAGATACGCAGTATTTT. Protein sequence: CAISSRQGGTDTQYF.

The rearrangement links TRBV7-2 to TRBJ1-2; weak D call: TRBD1 (6 bases). The ends were cut back, 8 bases at V and 4 bases at J, with 17 bases in the middle. CDR3 length: 14 amino acids. CDR1 SGHTA and CDR2 FQGNSA come from the germline V gene. CDR3 sequence reads: CASGGTGTLYGYTF. CDR3 coding DNA: TGTGCCAGCGGAGGGACCGGGACACTCTATGGCTACACCTTC.

The chain carries TRBV25-1 and TRBJ2-7, with D possibly being TRBD2 (5 bases). Germline CDR1 reads MGHDK; CDR2 reads SYGVNS. V lost 3 bases and J 0 bases, leaving 15 bases between the germline ends. The CDR3 length is 16 residues. The CDR3 nucleotides are TGTGCCAGCAGTGACCTGGGTGGTAGCGACTCCTACGAGCAGTACTTC. This encodes CASSDLGGSDSYEQYF.

This clonotype has a count of ten or more. The chain joins TRBV2 to TRBJ1-2; D is perhaps TRBD1 (5 bases). Germline CDR1 SNHLY, CDR2 FYNNEI. The CDR3 extends over 15 amino acids. Deletions cut 5 bases from V and 0 bases from J, with 13 bases between. CDR3 region: CASSLEQGANYGYTF. The DNA for the CDR3 is TGTGCCAGCAGTCTTGAGCAGGGAGCTAACTATGGCTACACCTTC.

The chain couples TRBV20-1 to TRBJ2-5; 8 nucleotides line up with TRBD2. The germline V gene encodes CDR1 DFQATT and CDR2 SNEGSKA (reference sequence). The CDR3 spans 16 residues. Germline trimming cut 2 bases from V and 5 bases from J; bases unmatched to any gene: 13. CDR3 in DNA: TGCAGTGCTAGAACTAGCGGTCTGGGGGAGTGGGAGACCCAGTACTTC. This sequence encodes CSARTSGLGEWETQYF.

The V gene is TRBV7-3, the J gene TRBJ2-7; D is possibly TRBD2 (6 bases). Trimming left V 5 bases short and J 1 base short, with 15 bases between. In germline, CDR1 is SGHTA, CDR2 FQGTGA. The CDR3 loop spans 15 amino acids. CDR3 sequence: CASSLSGSSSYEQYF. As DNA, the CDR3 is TGTGCCAGCAGCCTAAGCGGGTCCTCGTCCTACGAGCAGTACTTC. Using reference TRBV7-3 and TRBJ2-7 for the parts outside the CDR3, the full variable domain is GAGVSQTPSNKVTEKGKYVELRCDPISGHTALYWYRQSLGQGPEFLIYFQGTGAADDSGLPNDRFFAVRPEGSVSTLKIQRTERGDSAVYLCASSLSGSSSYEQYFGPGTRLTVT.

The V and J genes are TRBV10-3 and TRBJ2-3; D is tentatively TRBD1 or TRBD2 (5 bases each). V was shortened by 6 bases and J by 5 bases, with 6 bases between the two germline ends. CDR1 and CDR2 from the germline V gene are ENHRY and SYGVKD. The CDR3 loop spans 11 amino acids. CDR3 amino acids: CAIRRGDTQYF. CDR3 bases: TGTGCCATCAGGAGGGGAGATACGCAGTATTTT.

Only a few counts were recorded for this clonotype. The CDR3 bases are TGCAGTGCTAAACCGGGGACAGGGGGAGCCAATGAGCAGTTCTTC. Translated: CSAKPGTGGANEQFF. This chain joins TRBV20-1 and TRBJ2-1, with 11 positions matching TRBD1. Germline loops: CDR1 DFQATT, CDR2 SNEGSKA (reference sequence). V lost 4 bases, J lost 6 bases, and 8 bases stayed unmatched. CDR3 length: 15 residues.